A selection of T cell receptor beta chains follows, all from one sample in a study of cytomegalovirus exposure and HLA in healthy donors. The method was immunoSEQ multiplex PCR; TCRdb's version includes in-frame clones alone and lacks a portion of them. Seen here are fewer than 200,000 clones, less than 90% observed once, and the top ten hold 4.5%. The specimen sequenced was PBMCs. The receptor source for this set is a woman between 45 and 65 years old in good health and CMV-seropositive. Each CDR3 is given with its conserved first and last residue. D genes are given only for firm matches. Size tells how often a clone was seen (once, few, many) or the class of an expanded clone, and some rows leave it out.

D gene: .
J gene: TRBJ2-1
V gene: TRBV4-1
clone size: .
CDR3 DNA: TGCGCCAGCAGCCAAGATCGGGGGATAGGCAATGAGCAGTTCTTC
CDR3 protein: CASSQDRGIGNEQFF

D gene: TRBD2
J gene: TRBJ2-1
V gene: TRBV27
clone size: .
CDR3 DNA: TGTGCCAGCAGTATAGCCGGGACTAGCGGGAACAATGAGCAGTTCTTC
CDR3 protein: CASSIAGTSGNNEQFF

D gene: TRBD1
J gene: TRBJ1-3
V gene: TRBV7-9
clone size: .
CDR3 DNA: TGTGCCAGCAGCTGGACAGGGGCTGGAAACACCATATATTTT
CDR3 protein: CASSWTGAGNTIYF

D gene: TRBD1
J gene: TRBJ2-1
V gene: TRBV5-1
clone size: .
CDR3 DNA: TGCGCCAGCAGCGAGCTGACAGGGGTTTACAATGAGCAGTTCTTC
CDR3 protein: CASSELTGVYNEQFF

D gene: .
J gene: TRBJ1-5
V gene: TRBV19
clone size: once
CDR3 DNA: TGTGCCAGTAGTTTCTTAGGAGGGACCCCAGGCGATCAGCCCCAGCATTTT
CDR3 protein: CASSFLGGTPGDQPQHF

D gene: TRBD1
J gene: TRBJ2-1
V gene: TRBV5-4
clone size: .
CDR3 DNA: TGTGCCAGCAGCGGGACAGGGGGCAGCCATGAGCAGTTCTTC
CDR3 protein: CASSGTGGSHEQFF

D gene: .
J gene: TRBJ1-3
V gene: TRBV13
clone size: .
CDR3 DNA: TGTGCCAGCAGCTTCTATGAGGCGTCTGGAAACACCATATATTTT
CDR3 protein: CASSFYEASGNTIYF

D gene: .
J gene: TRBJ2-5
V gene: TRBV5-1
clone size: .
CDR3 DNA: TGCGCCAGCAGCTTGGAATCGGAGACCCAGTACTTC
CDR3 protein: CASSLESETQYF

D gene: .
J gene: TRBJ2-1
V gene: TRBV7-3
clone size: once
CDR3 DNA: TGTGCCAGCAGCCCCGGGGGGCGGGATGAGCAGTTCTTC
CDR3 protein: CASSPGGRDEQFF

D gene: TRBD1
J gene: TRBJ2-1
V gene: TRBV29-1
clone size: .
CDR3 DNA: TGCAGCGGCAGGACAGGGGGCTTAGACGAGCAGTTCTTC
CDR3 protein: CSGRTGGLDEQFF

D gene: .
J gene: TRBJ2-1
V gene: TRBV5-4
clone size: .
CDR3 DNA: TGTGCCAGCAGCTTGGGGTGGTTCGGCAATGAGCAGTTCTTC
CDR3 protein: CASSLGWFGNEQFF

D gene: .
J gene: TRBJ1-3
V gene: TRBV7-7
clone size: .
CDR3 DNA: TGTGCTAGCAGCTTTGACAGAGGAAACACCATATATTTT
CDR3 protein: CASSFDRGNTIYF

D gene: TRBD1
J gene: TRBJ1-5
V gene: TRBV2
clone size: once
CDR3 DNA: TGTGCCAGCAGCGAGGGACAGTTGAATCAGCCCCAGCATTTT
CDR3 protein: CASSEGQLNQPQHF

D gene: .
J gene: TRBJ1-6
V gene: TRBV6-1
clone size: many
CDR3 DNA: TGTGCCAGCAGTGAAATGAGGTCGCCCCTCCACTTT
CDR3 protein: CASSEMRSPLHF

D gene: .
J gene: TRBJ2-1
V gene: TRBV2
clone size: .
CDR3 DNA: TGTGCCGGCCTCAGGGTGGTCAATGAGCAGTTCTTC
CDR3 protein: CAGLRVVNEQFF

D gene: .
J gene: TRBJ1-4
V gene: TRBV7-2
clone size: .
CDR3 DNA: TGTGCCAGCAGCTCCCAGGGAAAAACTAATGAAAAACTGTTTTTT
CDR3 protein: CASSSQGKTNEKLFF

D gene: .
J gene: TRBJ1-1
V gene: TRBV6-5
clone size: .
CDR3 DNA: TGTGCCAGCAGTGTGCCCTCCTGGGCAGCTTTCTTT
CDR3 protein: CASSVPSWAAFF

D gene: .
J gene: TRBJ1-1
V gene: TRBV18
clone size: few
CDR3 DNA: TGTGCCAGCTCACCAGGCGTCAGGGGGAACACTGAAGCTTTCTTT
CDR3 protein: CASSPGVRGNTEAFF

D gene: .
J gene: TRBJ1-3
V gene: TRBV30
clone size: once
CDR3 DNA: TGTGCCTCGGCTCCCGACAGACATCGGACCATATATTTT
CDR3 protein: CASAPDRHRTIYF

D gene: .
J gene: TRBJ1-1
V gene: TRBV19
clone size: .
CDR3 DNA: TGTGCCAGTAGTATGAGAAGGGGGAACACTGAAGCTTTCTTT
CDR3 protein: CASSMRRGNTEAFF

D gene: TRBD1
J gene: TRBJ1-2
V gene: TRBV27
clone size: .
CDR3 DNA: TGTGCCAGCAGTTACAGGGGGCGAGATGGCTACACCTTC
CDR3 protein: CASSYRGRDGYTF

D gene: TRBD1
J gene: TRBJ2-2
V gene: TRBV18
clone size: .
CDR3 DNA: TGTGCCAGCTCACCTCCGGGACAGGCCTCGAACACCGGGGAGCTGTTTTTT
CDR3 protein: CASSPPGQASNTGELFF

D gene: TRBD2
J gene: TRBJ2-2
V gene: TRBV5-1
clone size: .
CDR3 DNA: TGCGCCAGCAGCTTGCAAGCGGGAGGAGGTAACACCGGGGAGCTGTTTTTT
CDR3 protein: CASSLQAGGGNTGELFF

D gene: .
J gene: TRBJ1-1
V gene: TRBV6-6
clone size: .
CDR3 DNA: TGTGCCAGCAGTTCCGGGCGGGGGACTGAAGCTTTCTTT
CDR3 protein: CASSSGRGTEAFF

D gene: .
J gene: TRBJ2-7
V gene: TRBV7-3
clone size: .
CDR3 DNA: TGTGCCAGCAGCTTAAACGGGGGACAGTTCTACGAGCAGTACTTC
CDR3 protein: CASSLNGGQFYEQYF

D gene: .
J gene: TRBJ2-1
V gene: TRBV28
clone size: .
CDR3 DNA: TGTGCCAGCAGTCCAGTTAGGGGGTCCTACAATGAGCAGTTCTTC
CDR3 protein: CASSPVRGSYNEQFF

D gene: TRBD1
J gene: TRBJ1-3
V gene: TRBV29-1
clone size: .
CDR3 DNA: TGCAGCGTTGGACAGGGGAAGGCTGGAAACACCATATATTTT
CDR3 protein: CSVGQGKAGNTIYF

D gene: .
J gene: TRBJ2-7
V gene: TRBV6-6
clone size: .
CDR3 DNA: TGTGCCAGCAGTGCCGAGGGTTACGAGCAGTACTTC
CDR3 protein: CASSAEGYEQYF

D gene: TRBD1
J gene: TRBJ1-3
V gene: TRBV5-8
clone size: .
CDR3 DNA: TGTGCCAGCAGCTTGGACAGGGGTGGAAACACCATATATTTT
CDR3 protein: CASSLDRGGNTIYF

D gene: .
J gene: TRBJ2-3
V gene: TRBV7-9
clone size: .
CDR3 DNA: TGTGCCAGCAGCTCCTTCACAGATACGCAGTATTTT
CDR3 protein: CASSSFTDTQYF

D gene: .
J gene: TRBJ1-5
V gene: TRBV10-3
clone size: .
CDR3 DNA: TGTGCCATCAGTGCAGGGGAGGGCGGTCAGCCCCAGCATTTT
CDR3 protein: CAISAGEGGQPQHF

D gene: .
J gene: TRBJ1-1
V gene: TRBV21-1
clone size: .
CDR3 DNA: TGTGCCAGCAGCGTCCCCAGTGCTGAAGCTTTCTTT
CDR3 protein: CASSVPSAEAFF

D gene: TRBD1
J gene: TRBJ1-1
V gene: TRBV5-4
clone size: .
CDR3 DNA: TGTGCCAGCAGCTTTGGGGACAGGGCTGAAGCTTTCTTT
CDR3 protein: CASSFGDRAEAFF

D gene: .
J gene: TRBJ2-1
V gene: TRBV4-3
clone size: few
CDR3 DNA: TGCGCCAGCAGCCACTTGTCAGGGTTCGGGTCCTACAATGAGCAGTTCTTC
CDR3 protein: CASSHLSGFGSYNEQFF

D gene: .
J gene: TRBJ1-6
V gene: TRBV4-2
clone size: .
CDR3 DNA: TGTGCCAGCAGCCAAGTTTCACCGAGGAATTCACCCCTCCACTTT
CDR3 protein: CASSQVSPRNSPLHF

D gene: .
J gene: TRBJ1-1
V gene: TRBV6-5
clone size: medium-sized
CDR3 DNA: TGTGCCAGCAGTTCGCCGCCCAATGTAGATGAAGCTTTCTTT
CDR3 protein: CASSSPPNVDEAFF

D gene: .
J gene: TRBJ1-2
V gene: TRBV11-1
clone size: .
CDR3 DNA: TGTGCCAGCAGCCCCCGGACAGTGGCCTACTATGGCTACACCTTC
CDR3 protein: CASSPRTVAYYGYTF

D gene: .
J gene: TRBJ2-2
V gene: TRBV10-2
clone size: .
CDR3 DNA: TGCGCCAGCAGTTTTCGTTTTTTGGGTTCGGGCACCGGGGAGCTGTTTTTT
CDR3 protein: CASSFRFLGSGTGELFF

D gene: TRBD2
J gene: TRBJ2-2
V gene: TRBV7-2
clone size: .
CDR3 DNA: TGTGCCAGCAGCCTTACTAGCGGGACGAACACCGGGGAGCTGTTTTTT
CDR3 protein: CASSLTSGTNTGELFF

D gene: .
J gene: TRBJ1-1
V gene: TRBV13
clone size: few
CDR3 DNA: TGTGCCAGCAGCTCCCGACAGACCCTTCGTGAAGCTTTCTTT
CDR3 protein: CASSSRQTLREAFF

D gene: .
J gene: TRBJ2-2
V gene: TRBV19
clone size: .
CDR3 DNA: TGTGCCAGTAGCGGGACCGGGGAGCTGTTTTTT
CDR3 protein: CASSGTGELFF

D gene: TRBD2
J gene: TRBJ2-1
V gene: TRBV27
clone size: few
CDR3 DNA: TGTGCCAGCAGTTTAGGTCCTAGCGGGTCCTACAATGAGCAGTTCTTC
CDR3 protein: CASSLGPSGSYNEQFF